This T cell receptor beta chain appears in the sequencing data of a study of cytomegalovirus exposure and HLA in healthy donors. Data came from immunoSEQ multiplex PCR; TCRdb stores just in-frame clones and leaves some out. Of 220,000 or so clones in the sample, around four fifths were seen once. Study conclusions and caveats: Reports showed the classifier diagnosing cytomegalovirus status with high specificity and sensitivity. The tendency of first-cohort TCR clusters to co-occur in the 120 validation repertoires was identified by a subsequent analysis. Rarity characterized most TCR sequences, yet some public TCRs appeared in many donors.

From the approximately 120-subject validation cohort, which was separate from the approximately 700-subject first cohort, the donors were drawn. The table lists this clone with a count of one. Its target is not known. In germline, CDR1 is MGHDK, CDR2 SYGVNS. This CDR3 is built from 13 residues. Trimming removed 1 base at V and 0 bases at J, with 3 bases between. The source material was PBMCs. The gene calls are TRBV25-1 and TRBJ1-1; D unresolved. The TCR comes from a woman younger than 35 in good health and CMV-seronegative. The CDR3 is CASSEFLNTEAFF. DNA of the CDR3: TGTGCCAGCAGTGAATTCTTGAACACTGAAGCTTTCTTT.